The 4 T cell receptor beta chains below were found in one sample sequenced in a study of T-cell memory formation after mild COVID-19. TCRdb called the 5' RACE reads again in MiXCR, with one record for every CDR3 protein. The data hold approximately 180,000 distinct CDR3 sequences, with roughly 17% observed a single time. The specimen sequenced was PBMCs or a T cell subset sorted from them (not recorded which). These receptors originate from an adult woman who had mild COVID-19 (a few samples of this study predate the infection). Cell type and time point are not known.

This rearrangement joins TRBV12-3 or TRBV12-4 to TRBJ2-1; D gene ambiguous. CDR3 size: 13 residues. The germline V and J ends were trimmed by 7 bases and 4 bases, with 11 bases remaining between them. The CDR3 region has the DNA TGTGCCAGCACCGCCCAAGATTACAATGAGCAGTTCTTC. This codes for CASTAQDYNEQFF.

V gene TRBV18 combines with J gene TRBJ1-1; perhaps TRBD1 as D (6 bases). The CDR3 has 15 amino acids. V lost 3 bases and J 0 bases, leaving 11 bases between the germline ends. Germline V gene data show CDR1 as KGHSH and CDR2 as LQKENI. Here the CDR3 reads CASSPGQGMNTEAFF. The CDR3 nucleotides read TGTGCCAGCTCACCCGGCCAGGGGATGAACACTGAAGCTTTCTTT.

Details on this clonotype: The junction shows a germline mismatch at one end, possibly a read error. The V call is TRBV3-1, the J call TRBJ2-3; the D is unclear. The CDR3 contains 12 residues. Germline-derived CDR1 and CDR2 are LGHDT and YNNKEL (reference sequence). The chain's CDR3 is CASSPSTGRSNF. The CDR3 bases are TGTGCCAGCAGCCCCTCAACGGGTCGCAGTAATTTT.

This clonotype was detected only a few times. This chain uses TRBV6-2 or TRBV6-3 with TRBJ2-7, with 7 bases that match TRBD2. Trimming removed 0 bases from V and 5 bases from J; junction bases left unmatched: 7. Germline V CDR1 and CDR2: MNHEY, SVGEGT. CDR3 length: 15 residues. CDR3 DNA: TGTGCCAGCAGTTACTCTACCGGGAGGACAAACGAGCAGTACTTC. This encodes CASSYSTGRTNEQYF.